These 19 T cell receptor beta chains share one sample of origin, sequenced in a study of T-cell memory formation after mild COVID-19. TCRdb redid the calling of the 5' RACE reads with MiXCR, one entry per CDR3 protein. This sample has about 170,000 distinct CDR3 sequences, with over 10% found just once. Material for sequencing was PBMCs or a T cell subset sorted from them (not recorded which). These receptors originate from a man aged 18-30 years who had mild COVID-19 (a few samples of this study predate the infection). Cell type and time point are not known.

This clonotype was seen a handful of times. The V gene is TRBV4-3, the J gene TRBJ2-3; D is possibly TRBD1 (6 bases). Germline V gives CDR1 LGHNA, CDR2 YSLEER. The CDR3 loop spans 14 amino acids. V gave up 3 bases and J gave up 4 bases, with 11 bases separating them. The CDR3 reads CASSQWGRADTQYF. CDR3 nucleotide sequence: TGCGCCAGCAGCCAGTGGGGGCGGGCAGATACGCAGTATTTT.

This clonotype was recorded a few times. This chain uses TRBV12-3 or TRBV12-4 with TRBJ2-4; no reliable D call. The V end was cut by 6 bases, the J end by 7 bases, with 10 bases between. CDR3 length: 12 amino acids. The CDR3 nucleotides read TGTGCCAGCAGCTCTAGGTGGAACATTCAGTACTTC. Its protein product is CASSSRWNIQYF.

This clonotype was counted a few times. J is TRBJ2-1 and V is TRBV5-1, with D perhaps matching TRBD1 (6 bases). The CDR3 spans 14 residues. The germline CDR1 and CDR2 sequences are SGHRS and YFSETQ. V was shortened by 0 bases and J by 7 bases, with 11 bases between the two germline ends. CDR3 amino acids: CASSLGSGENEQFF. The CDR3 coding sequence is TGCGCCAGCAGCTTGGGATCAGGGGAAAATGAGCAGTTCTTC.

The CDR3 sequence: CASSLATGLKLRGPLHF. The CDR3, as DNA: TGTGCCAGCAGCTTAGCGACAGGGTTGAAATTAAGAGGACCCCTCCACTTT. V usage is TRBV7-2 and J usage is TRBJ1-6, with 7 positions matching TRBD1. Germline CDR1 SGHTA, CDR2 FQGNSA. The V segment lost 0 bases and the J segment 12 bases; nucleotides outside the gene matches: 14. This CDR3 has 17 amino acids.

This clonotype was seen ten or more times. The chain uses TRBV20-1 and TRBJ1-3; maybe TRBD1 (6 bases). V was cut by 5 bases and J by 0 bases, with 14 bases left in between. The germline V gene encodes CDR1 DFQATT and CDR2 SNEGSKA (reference sequence). The CDR3 consists of 15 residues. The CDR3 DNA sequence: TGCAGTGCTGGAAGACAGGCCCTCTCTGGAAACACCATATATTTT. It codes for CSAGRQALSGNTIYF.

Remarks on this clonotype: A read error may account for a junction end that differs from germline. This sequence joins TRBV7-9 and TRBJ2-5; weak D call: TRBD1 (6 bases). Looked up from germline, CDR1 is SEHNR and CDR2 is FQNEAQ (reference sequence). This CDR3 is 14 amino acids long. CDR3 protein: CASSDIRGQGTQYF. In DNA, the CDR3 is TGTGCCAGCAGCGACATTCGGGGACAAGGGACCCAGTACTTC.

The rearrangement uses TRBV29-1 and TRBJ2-1; TRBD2 agrees at 12 bases. The CDR3 has 14 amino acids. V shed 5 bases, J shed 6 bases, and the junction held 5 bases outside the gene matches. Germline-derived CDR1 and CDR2 are SQVTM and ANQGSEA. CDR3 in amino acids: CSVTLAGGPNEQFF. CDR3 nucleotides: TGCAGCGTTACCCTAGCGGGGGGGCCCAATGAGCAGTTCTTC.

This clonotype is a singleton in its sample. The V call is TRBV5-4, the J call TRBJ2-5; TRBD1 matches 7 bases. Germline CDR1 SGHNT, CDR2 YYREEE (reference sequence). Losses at the gene ends were 4 bases for V and 5 bases for J; bases not matched to a gene: 11. The CDR3 length is 15 residues. CDR3 bases: TGTGCCAGCAGCCCCCCGCCCGGGACAGACGAGACCCAGTACTTC. Amino acids: CASSPPPGTDETQYF.

This clonotype was counted a few times. The chain links TRBV4-2 to TRBJ2-3, with D hard to call. Germline V CDR1 and CDR2: LGHNA, YNFKEQ. V lost 2 bases, J lost 2 bases, and 11 bases lay in between. The CDR3 length is 15 residues. CDR3 loop: CASSQTISFTDTQYF. For the CDR3, the DNA is TGTGCCAGCAGCCAAACCATATCCTTCACAGATACGCAGTATTTT.

A few counts support this clonotype. The CDR3 DNA reads as TGCGCCAGCAGCTGGGAGGGGACAGATACGCAGTATTTT. The encoded protein is CASSWEGTDTQYF. The gene calls are TRBV5-1 and TRBJ2-3; 7 nucleotides align to TRBD2. The V gene end was trimmed by 3 bases and the J gene end by 3 bases; junction bases not matched to a gene: 1. Germline values: CDR1 SGHRS, CDR2 YFSETQ. This CDR3 contains 13 residues.

This clonotype was counted many times. The chain joins TRBV7-2 to TRBJ2-7; D perhaps matches TRBD2 (6 bases). Deletions cut 6 bases from V and 7 bases from J, with 19 bases between. Per the germline V gene, CDR1 is SGHTA and CDR2 is FQGNSA. The CDR3 loop spans 14 amino acids. For the CDR3, the DNA is TGTGCCAGCAGGAGTGGGGGACTGGTGGGGGAGCAGTACTTC. Translation: CASRSGGLVGEQYF.

This chain joins TRBV27 and TRBJ2-7, with a tentative D call TRBD2 (5 bases). V was shortened by 4 bases and J by 1 base, with 17 bases between the two germline ends. CDR1 is MNHEY and CDR2 is SMNVEV in the germline V gene (reference sequence). The CDR3 is made up of 16 amino acids. DNA for the CDR3: TGTGCCAGCAGTTCCTCCTCGACGACGGGATCCTACGAGCAGTACTTC. This sequence encodes CASSSSSTTGSYEQYF.

This clonotype occurred many times. The chain is built from TRBV7-2 and TRBJ2-2; perhaps D is TRBD1 or TRBD2 (6 bases each). Germline V CDR1 and CDR2: SGHTA, FQGNSA. CDR3 length: 18 residues. V lost 5 bases and J lost 4, with 23 bases in between. CDR3 residues: CASSPQGFQGRSTGELFF. The CDR3 DNA is TGTGCCAGCAGCCCCCAAGGTTTCCAGGGGAGGTCCACCGGGGAGCTGTTTTTT. Drawing the rest from reference TRBV7-2 and TRBJ2-2, the complete variable domain is GAGVSQSPSNKVTEKGKDVELRCDPISGHTALYWYRQSLGQGLEFLIYFQGNSAPDKSGLPSDRFSAERTGGSVSTLTIQRTQQEDSAVYLCASSPQGFQGRSTGELFFGEGSRLTVL.

This chain links TRBV4-1 with TRBJ1-5; D is unclear. The V and J ends lost 4 bases and 2 bases respectively, with 21 bases between them. The CDR3 is made up of 18 amino acids. CDR1 MGHRA and CDR2 YSYEKL come from the germline V gene. In DNA form, the CDR3 reads TGCGCCAGCAGCCTGAGTTTTCATGCCGAGGATCGCAATCAGCCCCAGCATTTT. Translation: CASSLSFHAEDRNQPQHF.

This clonotype occurred a few times. V gene TRBV20-1 combines with J gene TRBJ1-4; 8 bases fit TRBD1. Trimming took 6 bases from V and 14 from J; bases not matched to a gene: 8. Looked up from germline, CDR1 is DFQATT and CDR2 is SNEGSKA (reference sequence). The CDR3 contains 11 residues. The CDR3 DNA is TGCAGTGCAGTAAGGGACAGGAAGCTGTTTTTT. Translation gives CSAVRDRKLFF.

The rearrangement uses TRBV4-1 and TRBJ2-3; D gene ambiguous. V gave up 0 bases and J gave up 0 bases, with 10 bases separating them. CDR1 is MGHRA and CDR2 is YSYEKL in the germline V gene. The CDR3 consists of 16 residues. DNA of the CDR3: TGCGCCAGCAGCCAAGAGGCCCTGCCTAGCACAGATACGCAGTATTTT. It translates to CASSQEALPSTDTQYF.

This chain links TRBV12-3 or TRBV12-4 with TRBJ2-1; D possibly corresponds to TRBD1 (6 bases). Deletions cut 5 bases from V and 4 bases from J, with 12 bases between. The CDR3 sequence is 14 residues long. The chain's CDR3 is CASSQWGQYNEQFF. The CDR3 DNA reads TGTGCCAGCAGTCAGTGGGGACAATACAATGAGCAGTTCTTC.

This clonotype was detected many times. The rearrangement joins TRBV7-2 to TRBJ2-3; a weak D match, TRBD2 (5 bases). Germline V gene data show CDR1 as SGHTA and CDR2 as FQGNSA. Trimming removed 1 base at V and 6 bases at J, with 11 bases between. This CDR3 is 14 amino acids long. The CDR3 region is CASSLGGLRDTQYF. DNA for the CDR3: TGTGCCAGCAGCTTAGGCGGGCTGCGGGATACGCAGTATTTT.

In its sample, this clonotype was seen a few times. This sequence joins TRBV6-5 and TRBJ1-2; no clear D. The CDR3 loop spans 15 amino acids. Germline CDR1 MNHEY, CDR2 SVGAGI. Trimming removed 2 bases from V and 4 bases from J, with 14 bases in between. The CDR3 coding sequence is TGTGCCAGCAGTTACCTAGAAGTTCTCGTCTATGGCTACACCTTC. Translating gives CASSYLEVLVYGYTF.